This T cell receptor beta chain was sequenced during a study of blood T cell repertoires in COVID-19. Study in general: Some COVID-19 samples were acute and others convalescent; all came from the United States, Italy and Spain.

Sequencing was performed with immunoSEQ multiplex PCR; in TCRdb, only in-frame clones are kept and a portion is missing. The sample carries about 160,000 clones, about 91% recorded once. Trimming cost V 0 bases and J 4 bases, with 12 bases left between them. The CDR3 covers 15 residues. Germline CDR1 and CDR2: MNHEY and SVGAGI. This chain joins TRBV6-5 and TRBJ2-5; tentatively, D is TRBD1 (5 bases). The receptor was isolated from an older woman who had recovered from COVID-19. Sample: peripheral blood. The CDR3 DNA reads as TGTGCCAGCAGTTACTCGAACAGGCCTGGAGAGACCCAGTACTTC. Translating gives CASSYSNRPGETQYF.